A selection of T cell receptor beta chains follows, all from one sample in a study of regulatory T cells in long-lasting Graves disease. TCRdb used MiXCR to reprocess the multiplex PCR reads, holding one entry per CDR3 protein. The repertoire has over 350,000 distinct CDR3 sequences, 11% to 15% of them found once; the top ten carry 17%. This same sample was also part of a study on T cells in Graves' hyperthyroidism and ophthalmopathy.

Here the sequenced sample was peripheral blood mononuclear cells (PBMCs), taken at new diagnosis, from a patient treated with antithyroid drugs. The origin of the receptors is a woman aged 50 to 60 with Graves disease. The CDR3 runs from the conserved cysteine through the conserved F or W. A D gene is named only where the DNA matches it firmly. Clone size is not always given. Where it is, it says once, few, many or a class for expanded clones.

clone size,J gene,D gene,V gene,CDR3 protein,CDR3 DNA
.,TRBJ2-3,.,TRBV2,CASSSLGQDGDTQYF,TGTGCCAGCAGTTCCCTGGGGCAGGATGGAGATACGCAGTATTTT
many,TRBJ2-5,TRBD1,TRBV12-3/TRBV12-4,CASSPGQGRETQYF,TGTGCCAGCAGCCCTGGACAGGGTCGGGAGACCCAGTACTTC
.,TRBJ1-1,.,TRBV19,CASSIDFGDGLRNTEAFF,TGTGCCAGTAGTATAGATTTTGGGGACGGACTCCGGAACACTGAAGCTTTCTTT
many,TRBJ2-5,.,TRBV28,CASSLSGSETQYF,TGTGCCAGCAGTTTAAGCGGGTCAGAGACCCAGTACTTC
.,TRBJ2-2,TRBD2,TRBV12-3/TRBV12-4,CASSLGASGTGTPIITGELFF,TGTGCCAGCAGTTTAGGCGCTAGCGGGACCGGCACTCCCATCATCACCGGGGAGCTGTTTTTT
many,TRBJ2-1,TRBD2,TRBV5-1,CASSFPGLADEQFF,TGCGCCAGCAGCTTCCCGGGACTAGCCGATGAGCAGTTCTTC
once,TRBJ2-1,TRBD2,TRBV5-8,CASRPAGGEQFF,TGTGCCAGCAGACCAGCGGGAGGAGAGCAGTTCTTC
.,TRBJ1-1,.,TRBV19,CASHRGGTPLWNTEAFF,TGTGCCAGCCACCGGGGAGGGACTCCCCTTTGGAACACTGAAGCTTTCTTT
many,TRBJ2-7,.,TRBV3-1,CASSPSETIYEQYF,TGTGCCAGCAGCCCATCCGAGACTATCTACGAGCAGTACTTC
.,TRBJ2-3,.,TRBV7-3,CASSPVGEPTDTQYF,TGTGCCAGCAGCCCAGTCGGGGAACCAACAGATACGCAGTATTTT
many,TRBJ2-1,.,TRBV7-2,CASGLGVAYSNEQFF,TGTGCCAGCGGCTTAGGGGTAGCGTACAGCAATGAGCAGTTCTTC
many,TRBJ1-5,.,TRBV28,CASSLATGGSPQHF,TGTGCCAGCAGTTTAGCGACAGGAGGTTCGCCCCAGCATTTT
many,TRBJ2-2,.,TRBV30,CAWGRYSTGELFF,TGTGCCTGGGGGCGCTATTCCACCGGGGAGCTGTTTTTT
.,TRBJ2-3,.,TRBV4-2,CASSRISTDTQYF,TGTGCCAGCAGCAGGATTAGCACAGATACGCAGTATTTT
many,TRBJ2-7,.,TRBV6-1,CASSEGSTSYEQYF,TGTGCCAGCAGTGAGGGCAGCACTTCCTACGAGCAGTACTTC
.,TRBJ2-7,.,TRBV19,CASSIDGGPSSYEQYF,TGTGCCAGTAGTATAGATGGAGGACCGAGCTCCTACGAGCAGTACTTC
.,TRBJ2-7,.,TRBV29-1,CSGPGTGGTKDYEQYF,TGCAGCGGACCCGGGACTGGCGGAACAAAAGATTACGAGCAGTACTTC
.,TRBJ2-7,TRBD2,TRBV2,CASSVVREGEQYF,TGTGCCAGCAGTGTTGTCAGGGAGGGCGAGCAGTACTTC
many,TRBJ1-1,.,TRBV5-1,CASSSADRNSEAFF,TGCGCCAGCAGCTCGGCAGACAGAAATTCCGAAGCTTTCTTT
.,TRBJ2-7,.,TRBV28,CASSSPRQASGVSYEQYF,TGTGCCAGCAGTTCCCCGAGACAGGCCTCAGGGGTGTCCTACGAGCAGTACTTC
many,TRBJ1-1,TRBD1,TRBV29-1,CSVGWDRRDTEAFF,TGCAGCGTTGGATGGGACAGGAGGGACACTGAAGCTTTCTTT
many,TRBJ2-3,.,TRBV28,CASRVTDTQYF,TGTGCCAGCAGGGTGACAGATACGCAGTATTTT
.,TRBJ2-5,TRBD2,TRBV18,CASSRLAGVDGQETQYF,TGTGCCAGCTCGAGACTAGCGGGAGTTGATGGCCAAGAGACCCAGTACTTC
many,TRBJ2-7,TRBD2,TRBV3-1,CASSQGLAVNYEQYF,TGTGCCAGCAGCCAAGGACTAGCGGTAAACTACGAGCAGTACTTC
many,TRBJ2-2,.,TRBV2,CASKSTGELFF,TGTGCCAGCAAGAGTACCGGGGAGCTGTTTTTT
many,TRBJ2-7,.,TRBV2,CASSLTGTPDTYEQYF,TGTGCCAGCAGTCTTACCGGGACTCCGGACACCTACGAGCAGTACTTC
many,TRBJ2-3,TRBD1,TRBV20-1,CSATGQGFTDTQYF,TGCAGTGCTACCGGACAGGGGTTCACAGATACGCAGTATTTT
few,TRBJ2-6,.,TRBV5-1,CASSLAGGTGANVLTF,TGCGCCAGCAGCTTGGCCGGGGGAACCGGGGCCAACGTCCTGACTTTC
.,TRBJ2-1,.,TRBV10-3,CAIGDGRGPYNEQFF,TGTGCCATTGGAGACGGGAGGGGGCCCTACAATGAGCAGTTCTTC